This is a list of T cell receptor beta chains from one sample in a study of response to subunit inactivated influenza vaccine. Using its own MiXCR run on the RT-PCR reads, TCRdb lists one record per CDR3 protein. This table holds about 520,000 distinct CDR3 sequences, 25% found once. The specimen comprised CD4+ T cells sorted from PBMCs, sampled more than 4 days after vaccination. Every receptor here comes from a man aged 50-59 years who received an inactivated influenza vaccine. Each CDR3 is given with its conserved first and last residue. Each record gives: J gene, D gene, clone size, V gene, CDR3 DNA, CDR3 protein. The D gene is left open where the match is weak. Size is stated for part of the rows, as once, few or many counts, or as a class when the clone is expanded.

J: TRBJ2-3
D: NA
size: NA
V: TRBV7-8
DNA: TGTGCCAGCAGCCGTGACAGATGGGGCACAGATACGCAGTATTTT
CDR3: CASSRDRWGTDTQYF

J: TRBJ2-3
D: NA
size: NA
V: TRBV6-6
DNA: TGTGCCAGCAGGGGGGAAGGCACAGATACGCAGTATTTT
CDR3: CASRGEGTDTQYF

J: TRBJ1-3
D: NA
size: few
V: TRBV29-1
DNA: TGCAGCGTTTTAATGGGTCACACCATATATTTT
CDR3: CSVLMGHTIYF

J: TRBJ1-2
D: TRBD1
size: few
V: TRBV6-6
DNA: TGTGCCAGCAGCCGGGACAGTATATATGGCTACACCTTC
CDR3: CASSRDSIYGYTF

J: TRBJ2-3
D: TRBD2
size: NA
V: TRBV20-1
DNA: TGCAGTGCACAGTTCGGGGGGGCCCCAGATACGCAGTATTTT
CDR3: CSAQFGGAPDTQYF

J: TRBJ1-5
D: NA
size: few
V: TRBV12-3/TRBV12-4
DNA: TGTGCCAGCAGTTGGAAGGGGAATCAGCCCCAGCATTTT
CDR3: CASSWKGNQPQHF

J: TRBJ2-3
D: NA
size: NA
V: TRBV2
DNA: TGTGCCAGCAGGGTGGGGGGCTCTTTAGTAGCGGATACGCAGTATTTT
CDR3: CASRVGGSLVADTQYF

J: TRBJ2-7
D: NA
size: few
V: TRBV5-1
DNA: TGCGCCAGCAGCTTGGGCCCTACTGTGGGGGAGCAGTACTTC
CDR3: CASSLGPTVGEQYF

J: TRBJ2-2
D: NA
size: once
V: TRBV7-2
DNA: TGTGCCAGCAGCTTAGGGGGGTTGAGTACCGGGGAGCTGTTTTTT
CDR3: CASSLGGLSTGELFF

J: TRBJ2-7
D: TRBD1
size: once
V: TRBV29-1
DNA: TGCAGCGTTGACCAGGGGGCGAGGGAGCAGTACTTC
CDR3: CSVDQGAREQYF

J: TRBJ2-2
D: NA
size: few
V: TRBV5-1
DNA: TGCGCCAGCAGCTTTTCCGACAGCTTAACCGGGGAGCTGTTTTTT
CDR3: CASSFSDSLTGELFF